The next 2 T cell receptor beta chains were all read from a single sample in a study of blood T cell repertoires in COVID-19 (TCRdb year 2020). Libraries were prepared through the immunoSEQ multiplex PCR assay. TCRdb provides this immuneACCESS table in a form limited to in-frame rearrangements. Some clones are lacking; in checked studies, under half of them reflect an unresolved V gene, and why the rest are absent is not known. In this sample the table shows approximately 210,000 clones, around 90% of which occur a single time. The ten largest account for 1.7% of the sample. Sequenced material: peripheral blood. These receptors came from a man in his 70s with acute or convalescent COVID-19.

A remark on this clone: One end of the junction is discordant with germline, which a read error may explain. The CDR3 DNA is TGTGCCAGCTGTTTCAGGGACAGGGTGGGTCAGCCCCAGCATTTT. Its translation: CASCFRDRVGQPQHF. J is TRBJ1-5 and V is TRBV28; 9 nucleotides match TRBD1. From germline, CDR1 is MDHEN and CDR2 SYDVKM. This CDR3 region has 15 residues.

This clone was seen only once. The V and J genes are TRBV5-1 and TRBJ1-6; D perhaps matches TRBD1 (5 bases). Germline-derived CDR1 and CDR2 are SGHRS and YFSETQ. This CDR3 is built from 16 residues. The V and J ends lost 3 bases and 8 bases respectively, with 18 bases between them. The CDR3 here is CASSYSIGADYSPLHF. The DNA for the CDR3 is TGCGCCAGCAGCTACTCGATAGGGGCCGACTATTCACCCCTCCACTTT.